Below, 18 T cell receptor beta chains from the same sample are listed, as sequenced in a study of response to subunit inactivated influenza vaccine. TCRdb reprocessed the RT-PCR reads with MiXCR, giving one entry per CDR3 protein. The table records hundreds of thousands of distinct CDR3 sequences, roughly 20% of them present only once. The material sequenced was PBMCs from blood, taken roughly 5 days after vaccination. These receptors originate from a man aged 45-65 years who received an inactivated influenza vaccine.

This clonotype was detected only a few times. The chain employs TRBV19 and TRBJ2-1; D perhaps matches TRBD1 (5 bases). Germline CDR1 LNHDA, CDR2 SQIVND (reference sequence). Trimming stripped 6 bases from V and 3 bases from J, with 12 bases between. The CDR3 contains 14 residues. The CDR3 loop is CASSTRDIYNEQFF. CDR3 in DNA: TGTGCCAGTAGCACCAGGGATATCTACAATGAGCAGTTCTTC.

This clonotype showed up many times. The chain recombines TRBV29-1 with TRBJ2-1; the D call may be TRBD1 or TRBD2 (5 bases each). The germline V gene encodes CDR1 SQVTM and CDR2 ANQGSEA. This CDR3 is built from 14 residues. V was trimmed by 6 bases and J by 9 bases, leaving 21 bases between them. The CDR3 nucleotides read TGCAGCGTCGCTAAAGACAGCCTAGGAGGTGAGCAGTTCTTC. Translating it yields CSVAKDSLGGEQFF.

This clonotype showed up just a few times. The CDR3 spells CSASLAGTHEQYF. The CDR3 region has the DNA TGCAGTGCTAGTCTGGCGGGAACCCACGAGCAGTACTTC. The chain has TRBV20-1 and TRBJ2-7; weak D call: TRBD2 (6 bases). CDR1 is DFQATT, CDR2 SNEGSKA, per germline (reference sequence). The germline V and J ends were trimmed by 3 bases and 5 bases, with 14 bases remaining between them. This CDR3 spans 13 amino acids.

V usage is TRBV7-9 and J usage is TRBJ2-3; D remains ambiguous. With 5 bases removed from V and 0 bases from J, the gap between germline ends came to 9 bases. From germline, CDR1 is SEHNR and CDR2 FQNEAQ (reference sequence). The CDR3 is made up of 14 amino acids. The CDR3 bases are TGTGCCAGCAGCGTATTCACTAGCACAGATACGCAGTATTTT. Protein sequence: CASSVFTSTDTQYF.

A few counts support this clonotype. The J gene is TRBJ2-2, the V gene TRBV7-6; D might be TRBD2 (6 bases). Trimming shortened V by 2 bases and J by 5 bases, and 15 bases separated the two germline ends. Germline CDR1 reads SGHVS; CDR2 reads FNYEAQ. This CDR3 has 16 amino acids. The CDR3 DNA is TGTGCCAGCAGCTTACTTTCGGGAGAAGGTACCGGGGAGCTGTTTTTT. It yields the protein CASSLLSGEGTGELFF.

The J gene is TRBJ2-3, the V gene TRBV6-2 or TRBV6-3; D gene uncertain. Germline V CDR1 and CDR2: MNHEY, SVGEGT. CDR3 length: 13 amino acids. V lost 2 bases and J lost 4, with 7 bases in between. CDR3 in amino acids: CASSYAPPDTQYF. CDR3 DNA sequence: TGTGCCAGCAGTTACGCCCCCCCAGATACGCAGTATTTT.

V gene TRBV6-1 combines with J gene TRBJ2-7; the D gene is possibly TRBD1 (5 bases). Trimming stripped 2 bases from V and 2 bases from J, with 19 bases between. CDR1 and CDR2 from the germline V gene are MNHNS and SASEGT. The CDR3 has 17 amino acids. The CDR3, as DNA: TGTGCCAGCAGTGAACAGGGTCGAGCCTACAGCACCTACGAGCAGTACTTC. Residues: CASSEQGRAYSTYEQYF.

This chain joins TRBV11-2 and TRBJ2-7; D gene uncertain. The germline V gene encodes CDR1 SGHAT and CDR2 FQNNGV. The CDR3 is made up of 14 amino acids. The germline V and J ends were trimmed by 1 base and 3 bases, with 10 bases remaining between them. In nucleotides, the CDR3 is TGTGCCAGCAGCTTAGGGCCCAGGTACTACGAGCAGTACTTC. This encodes CASSLGPRYYEQYF.

This clonotype appeared a few times. The chain couples TRBV12-3 or TRBV12-4 to TRBJ1-2; 7 bases fit TRBD1. Trimming removed 6 bases from V and 0 bases from J; junction bases left unmatched: 7. This CDR3 is built from 15 residues. The CDR3: CASSRGTASNYGYTF. The CDR3 DNA follows: TGTGCCAGCAGCCGGGGGACAGCCTCTAACTATGGCTACACCTTC.

This clonotype was recorded at least ten times. The rearrangement uses TRBV29-1 and TRBJ2-6; the match to TRBD1 covers 8 bases. From germline, CDR1 is SQVTM and CDR2 ANQGSEA. V was pared by 4 bases and J by 1 base, with 6 bases of the junction left unmatched. CDR3 length: 16 residues. The CDR3 sequence: CSVAGQGQSGANVLTF. In DNA, the CDR3 is TGCAGCGTTGCAGGACAGGGACAGTCTGGGGCCAACGTCCTGACTTTC. Full variable domain (rest looked up from reference TRBV29-1 and TRBJ2-6): SAVISQKPSRDICQRGTSLTIQCQVDSQVTMMFWYRQQPGQSLTLIATANQGSEATYESGFVIDKFPISRPNLTFSTLTVSNMSPEDSSIYLCSVAGQGQSGANVLTFGAGSRLTVL.

V is TRBV20-1 and J is TRBJ1-5, with 7 bases that match TRBD1. Looked up from germline, CDR1 is DFQATT and CDR2 is SNEGSKA (reference sequence). The CDR3 totals 14 residues. J gave up 7 bases and V 0 bases, and 6 bases lay outside the gene matches. CDR3 in DNA: TGCAGTGCTAGAGATTTGAGGGGGCTGCAGCCCCAGCATTTT. Translation gives CSARDLRGLQPQHF.

This clonotype was seen a handful of times. The genes are TRBV5-1 and TRBJ2-4, with D maybe TRBD1 (6 bases). The CDR3 has 16 amino acids. Trimming removed 4 bases at V and 6 bases at J, with 20 bases between. Germline CDR1 SGHRS, CDR2 YFSETQ. Here the CDR3 reads CASSPQLGGPLNIQYF. The DNA for the CDR3 is TGCGCCAGCAGCCCTCAGCTAGGGGGTCCCCTAAACATTCAGTACTTC. Drawing the rest from reference TRBV5-1 and TRBJ2-4, the complete variable domain is KAGVTQTPRYLIKTRGQQVTLSCSPISGHRSVSWYQQTPGQGLQFLFEYFSETQRNKGNFPGRFSGRQFSNSRSEMNVSTLELGDSALYLCASSPQLGGPLNIQYFGAGTRLSVL.

In DNA, the CDR3 is TGTGCCAGCGGGGGGGGGACTACCTACGAGCAGTACTTC. Amino acids: CASGGGTTYEQYF. The chain employs TRBV2 and TRBJ2-7; 7 bases are a match to TRBD2. The ends lost 8 bases at V and 2 bases at J; junction bases unmatched: 6. The CDR3 loop spans 13 amino acids. Per germline, CDR1 SNHLY and CDR2 FYNNEI.

The gene calls are TRBV3-1 and TRBJ1-5, with D unresolved. The CDR3 totals 13 residues. Trimming stripped 3 bases from V and 7 bases from J, with 10 bases between. Germline V CDR1 and CDR2: LGHDT, YNNKEL (reference sequence). CDR3 DNA: TGTGCCAGCAGCCAGGTCCCCCACCAGCCCCAGCATTTT. Translating it yields CASSQVPHQPQHF.

Here the CDR3 DNA reads TGTGCCATCGGGGCAGGGGACGACACTGAAGCTTTCTTT. Translated: CAIGAGDDTEAFF. J is TRBJ1-1 and V is TRBV10-3; D is perhaps TRBD1 (6 bases). Trimming took 8 bases from V and 3 from J, leaving 13 bases between them. Germline V lookup: CDR1 ENHRY, CDR2 SYGVKD. CDR3 size: 13 residues.

This rearrangement joins TRBV28 to TRBJ2-3; D remains ambiguous. The V end was cut by 5 bases, the J end by 3 bases, with 9 bases between. The CDR3 contains 13 residues. Germline CDR1 MDHEN, CDR2 SYDVKM. The CDR3 protein is CASSRVQTDTQYF. The CDR3 bases are TGTGCCAGCAGTCGGGTACAGACAGATACGCAGTATTTT.

The chain uses TRBV20-1 and TRBJ2-1; D gene unclear. The CDR3 spans 14 residues. Germline CDR1 reads DFQATT; CDR2 reads SNEGSKA (reference sequence). Deletions cut 5 bases from V and 5 bases from J, with 16 bases between. CDR3 nucleotide sequence: TGCAGTGCTCGTCACGGGCCGCGTAACAATGAGCAGTTCTTC. Translated: CSARHGPRNNEQFF.

The CDR3 coding sequence is TGTGCCACCAGTGATTTGGGGTTCAGGCAGGGCGGCACCGGGGAGCTGTTTTTT. The encoded protein is CATSDLGFRQGGTGELFF. The chain recombines TRBV24-1 with TRBJ2-2, with a possible D match to TRBD1 (5 bases). The V end was cut by 0 bases, the J end by 4 bases, with 17 bases between. The CDR3 runs 18 residues. CDR1 is KGHDR, CDR2 SFDVKD, per germline.